This T cell receptor (beta chain) was captured in a study of a mutant IDH1 vaccine in newly diagnosed glioma. Study details: Patients were started on vaccination 4-6 weeks after radiotherapy alone, or with temozolomide cycles. Mean patient age was about 44 years; approximately 62% were male and around 40% female.

The CDR3 is 14 amino acids. Trimming cost V 5 bases and J 3 bases; bases outside gene matches: 3. Germline V CDR1 and CDR2: SNHLY, FYNNEI. This clone was recorded at least ten times. Its antigen is still unknown. Study-wide findings and caveats: Pseudoprogression seemed unrelated to changes in top peripheral T cell clonotypes.

As for time point: week 11, during vaccination. The study gave 300 ug of mutant IDH1 20-mer peptide per vaccine dose, with topical imiquimod. Profiled with immunoSEQ multiplex PCR; TCRdb holds only in-frame clones, not every one. The sample holds about 120,000 clones; almost 90% are singletons and the top ten take 0.6% to 0.75%. This sample comprised PBMCs, obtained from a glioma patient whose treatment included an IDH1 peptide vaccine. The chain combines TRBV2 with TRBJ1-3; 8 bases are a match to TRBD1. This clonotype was obtained from a woman between 50 and 59 years old with glioma. CDR3 nucleotide sequence: TGTGCCAGCAGTTTGACAGGGGATGGAAACACCATATATTTT. This encodes CASSLTGDGNTIYF.